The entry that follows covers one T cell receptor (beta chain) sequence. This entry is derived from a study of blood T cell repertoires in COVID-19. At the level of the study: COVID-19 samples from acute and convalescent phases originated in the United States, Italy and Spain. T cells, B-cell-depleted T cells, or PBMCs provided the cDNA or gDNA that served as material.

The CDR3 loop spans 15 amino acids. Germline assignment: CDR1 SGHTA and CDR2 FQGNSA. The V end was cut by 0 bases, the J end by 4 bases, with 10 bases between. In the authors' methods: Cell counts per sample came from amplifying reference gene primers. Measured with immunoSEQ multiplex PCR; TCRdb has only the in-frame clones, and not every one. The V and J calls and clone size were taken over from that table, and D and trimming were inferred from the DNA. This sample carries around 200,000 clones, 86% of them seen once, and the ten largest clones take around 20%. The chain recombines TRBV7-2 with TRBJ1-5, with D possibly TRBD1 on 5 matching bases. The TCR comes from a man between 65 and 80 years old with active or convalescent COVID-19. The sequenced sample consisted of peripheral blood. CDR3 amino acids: CASSLADTTNQPQHF. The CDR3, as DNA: TGTGCCAGCAGCTTAGCGGACACTACTAATCAGCCCCAGCATTTT. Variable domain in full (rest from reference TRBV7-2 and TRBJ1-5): GAGVSQSPSNKVTEKGKDVELRCDPISGHTALYWYRQSLGQGLEFLIYFQGNSAPDKSGLPSDRFSAERTGGSVSTLTIQRTQQEDSAVYLCASSLADTTNQPQHFGDGTRLSIL.